The 29 T cell receptor beta chains below all came from one sample that was sequenced in a study of CD8 T cells in ankylosing spondylitis. TCRdb reprocessed the 5' RACE reads via MiXCR and lists one record per CDR3 protein. Among around 250,000 distinct CDR3 sequences, about 18% were seen once, and the ten largest hold more than 25%. Specimen: blood, either unsorted or a sorted T cell fraction (not recorded which). The receptors were sampled from a male donor with ankylosing spondylitis or in good health (not recorded which).

This clonotype was seen more than once but under ten times. The genes are TRBV7-9 and TRBJ2-1; D unclear. Between the trimmed V and J ends, which lost 4 bases and 6 bases, there was a span of 7 bases. The CDR3 has 12 amino acids. CDR1 is SEHNR and CDR2 is FQNEAQ in the germline V gene (reference sequence). The CDR3 loop is CASSYASNEQFF. The CDR3, as DNA: TGTGCCAGCAGCTATGCGAGCAATGAGCAGTTCTTC.

The table lists this clonotype with a few counts. The chain combines TRBV28 with TRBJ2-5; a weak D match, TRBD2 (5 bases). CDR3 size: 14 residues. V lost 1 base and J lost 2, with 8 bases in between. The germline V gene has CDR1 MDHEN and CDR2 SYDVKM. The CDR3 coding sequence is TGTGCCAGCAGTTTATTCACGGGGCAAGAGACCCAGTACTTC. Translating gives CASSLFTGQETQYF.

In this sample, this clonotype turned up a few times. The rearrangement links TRBV2 to TRBJ2-1; D gene uncertain. The CDR3 runs 15 residues. V was trimmed by 9 bases and J by 5 bases, leaving 20 bases between them. Germline assignment: CDR1 SNHLY and CDR2 FYNNEI. CDR3 in amino acids: CASRGWNGLNNEQFF. The CDR3 DNA follows: TGTGCCAGTCGAGGCTGGAACGGCCTTAACAATGAGCAGTTCTTC. Based on the CDR3 plus reference TRBV2 and TRBJ2-1, the full variable domain is EPEVTQTPSHQVTQMGQEVILRCVPISNHLYFYWYRQILGQKVEFLVSFYNNEISEKSEIFDDQFSVERPDGSNFTLKIRSTKLEDSAMYFCASRGWNGLNNEQFFGPGTRLTVL.

The V gene is TRBV20-1, the J gene TRBJ1-4, with unresolved D. Germline CDR1 reads DFQATT; CDR2 reads SNEGSKA (reference sequence). The length of the CDR3 is 14 residues. Trimming cost V 7 bases and J 0 bases, with 12 bases left between them. CDR3 sequence: CSGTPDPTNEKLFF. The CDR3 DNA follows: TGCAGTGGTACGCCGGACCCAACTAATGAAAAACTGTTTTTT.

This clonotype has at least ten counts. This chain joins TRBV4-1 and TRBJ2-1; D not certain. Germline CDR1 reads MGHRA; CDR2 reads YSYEKL. V was pared by 3 bases and J by 6 bases, with 6 bases between. The CDR3 consists of 12 residues. The CDR3 region has the DNA TGCGCCAGCAGCCATCCCTCCAATGAGCAGTTCTTC. This codes for CASSHPSNEQFF.

The gene calls are TRBV29-1 and TRBJ2-5, with no clear D. This CDR3 spans 13 amino acids. V lost 2 bases and J 1 base, leaving 8 bases between the germline ends. Looked up from germline, CDR1 is SQVTM and CDR2 is ANQGSEA. CDR3 bases: TGCAGCGTTGAAACCTTGAGCCAAGAGACCCAGTACTTC. Protein product: CSVETLSQETQYF.

The rearrangement uses TRBV7-8 and TRBJ2-2; 10 nucleotides agree with TRBD1. Germline CDR1 reads SGHVS; CDR2 reads FQNEAQ. The CDR3 contains 16 residues. V trimming: 5 bases; J trimming: 7 bases; junction bases outside the gene matches: 10. The CDR3 region is CASSRGGTGVIGELFF. CDR3 coding DNA: TGTGCCAGCAGCCGAGGGGGGACAGGGGTTATCGGGGAGCTGTTTTTT.

The chain has TRBV5-1 and TRBJ2-1; TRBD1 agrees at 8 bases. This CDR3 spans 15 amino acids. V was pared by 2 bases and J by 3 bases, with 4 bases of the junction left unmatched. CDR1 and CDR2 from the germline V gene are SGHRS and YFSETQ. The CDR3 reads CASSFGDRLYNEQFF. The CDR3 nucleotides read TGCGCCAGCAGCTTCGGGGACAGGCTCTACAATGAGCAGTTCTTC.

The chain links TRBV6-5 to TRBJ2-2, with D perhaps matching TRBD1 (6 bases). The CDR3 loop spans 14 amino acids. Germline values: CDR1 MNHEY, CDR2 SVGAGI. Trimming cost V 2 bases and J 7 bases, with 11 bases left between them. CDR3 DNA sequence: TGTGCCAGCAGTTACGTACAGGGCGGCGGGGAGCTGTTTTTT. It specifies CASSYVQGGGELFF.

This clonotype was observed a few times. J is TRBJ2-7 and V is TRBV10-3; tentative D call: TRBD1 (5 bases). This CDR3 has 16 amino acids. CDR1 and CDR2 from the germline V gene are ENHRY and SYGVKD. Trimming shortened V by 2 bases and J by 3 bases, and 17 bases separated the two germline ends. Here the CDR3 DNA reads TGTGCCATCAGTGAGATTAGCAAGGGGATCGGCTACGAGCAGTACTTC. Protein: CAISEISKGIGYEQYF.

The chain links TRBV21-1 to TRBJ1-1; the table's D call, TRBD1, has no DNA check behind it. TRBV21-1 is recorded as a pseudogene. This CDR3 is 12 amino acids long. The CDR3 DNA reads as TGTGCCAGCCCAGGGGGGCCCCCCTGGACTTTCTTT. This translates into CASPGGPPWTFF.

This clonotype was seen at least ten times. J is TRBJ1-2 and V is TRBV7-2, with D possibly TRBD1 on 6 matching bases. CDR1 is SGHTA, CDR2 FQGNSA, per germline. Between the trimmed V and J ends, which lost 3 bases and 4 bases, there was a span of 9 bases. CDR3 length equals 13 residues. The DNA for the CDR3 is TGTGCCAGCAGCTTCGGGACACCCTATGGCTACACCTTC. This codes for CASSFGTPYGYTF.

The J gene is TRBJ2-1, the V gene TRBV4-2; the match to TRBD2 covers 9 bases. The CDR3 has 15 residues. V trimming: 1 base; J trimming: 7 bases; junction bases outside the gene matches: 5. Germline V gene sequence: CDR1 LGHNA, CDR2 YNFKEQ. In nucleotides, the CDR3 is TGTGCCAGCAGCCAAGGTCTAGCGGGACCAAATGAGCAGTTCTTC. This encodes CASSQGLAGPNEQFF.

The chain employs TRBV5-1 and TRBJ2-3; D is uncertain. Germline CDR1 SGHRS, CDR2 YFSETQ. CDR3 length: 15 amino acids. With 2 bases removed from V and 0 bases from J, the gap between germline ends came to 10 bases. CDR3: CASSFTSSSTDTQYF. DNA of the CDR3: TGCGCCAGCAGCTTCACTTCTTCTAGCACAGATACGCAGTATTTT.

This clonotype was detected a few times. The chain links TRBV20-1 to TRBJ2-7; D possibly corresponds to TRBD1 (6 bases). Trimming stripped 5 bases from V and 6 bases from J, with 14 bases between. The length of the CDR3 is 12 residues. The germline V gene encodes CDR1 DFQATT and CDR2 SNEGSKA (reference sequence). The CDR3 region has the DNA TGCAGTGCTGACCCCGGGACATCCGAGCAGTACTTC. Protein product: CSADPGTSEQYF.

This chain connects TRBV29-1 to TRBJ2-3; 7 bases align to TRBD2. This CDR3 region has 15 residues. With 4 bases clipped from V and 2 bases from J, the junction kept 9 bases outside the gene matches. Germline-derived CDR1 and CDR2 are SQVTM and ANQGSEA. CDR3 sequence (DNA): TGCAGCGTTGTCTTAGAGCGGGACTACACAGATACGCAGTATTTT. It yields the protein CSVVLERDYTDTQYF.

This clonotype has a handful of counts. The J gene is TRBJ2-3, the V gene TRBV12-5; D remains unclear. V shed 7 bases and J shed 0 bases, with 2 bases lying between them. The CDR3 is 11 amino acids. Germline V gene sequence: CDR1 LGHNT, CDR2 FRNRAP. The CDR3 here is CASASTDTQYF. The CDR3 nucleotides are TGTGCTAGTGCCAGCACAGATACGCAGTATTTT.

This clonotype was found a few times. The V call is TRBV12-3 or TRBV12-4, the J call TRBJ2-1, with 7 bases identical to TRBD2. With V trimmed by 7 bases and J by 9 bases, 6 bases remained unmatched. The CDR3 sequence is 12 residues long. The CDR3 spells CASNGGSTEQFF. The CDR3 DNA sequence: TGTGCCAGCAATGGCGGGAGTACTGAGCAGTTCTTC.

This clonotype showed up just a few times. This chain joins TRBV11-2 and TRBJ2-7, with 7 bases aligning to TRBD2. This CDR3 has 14 amino acids. The germline V gene encodes CDR1 SGHAT and CDR2 FQNNGV. V shed 3 bases, J shed 0 bases, and the junction held 2 bases outside the gene matches. CDR3 protein: CASSFGTTSYEQYF. The CDR3 region has the DNA TGTGCCAGCAGCTTCGGGACTACCTCCTACGAGCAGTACTTC.

The chain has TRBV30 and TRBJ2-7; TRBD2 aligns across 8 bases. The CDR3 is 15 residues long. The germline CDR1 and CDR2 sequences are GTSNPN and SVGIG (reference sequence). Trimming cost V 4 bases and J 2 bases; bases outside gene matches: 10. CDR3 protein: CAWTGVSGTTYEQYF. The CDR3 bases are TGTGCCTGGACGGGGGTTAGCGGGACCACCTACGAGCAGTACTTC.

This chain links TRBV27 with TRBJ2-1; 10 bases fit TRBD2. V lost 8 bases, J lost 4 bases, and 8 bases stayed unmatched. The CDR3 spans 15 residues. Germline values: CDR1 MNHEY, CDR2 SMNVEV (reference sequence). In DNA form, the CDR3 reads TGTGCCAGCTGTCCCTGGACTAGCGGATACAATGAGCAGTTCTTC. It translates to CASCPWTSGYNEQFF.

The chain is built from TRBV12-3 or TRBV12-4 and TRBJ2-7, with D unclear. The CDR3 extends over 12 amino acids. With 6 bases removed from V and 5 bases from J, the gap between germline ends came to 11 bases. The CDR3 region has the DNA TGTGCCAGCAGATCCGTTCTCGACGAGCAGTACTTC. Amino acid sequence: CASRSVLDEQYF.

The V and J genes are TRBV6-1 and TRBJ2-5; D might be TRBD2 (5 bases). Germline-derived CDR1 and CDR2 are MNHNS and SASEGT. The CDR3 length is 16 residues. The germline V and J ends were trimmed by 6 bases and 2 bases, with 19 bases remaining between them. The CDR3 protein is CASSLPGVALQETQYF. CDR3 nucleotide sequence: TGTGCCAGCAGCTTGCCCGGGGTAGCGCTTCAAGAGACCCAGTACTTC.

This clonotype was seen once. The chain links TRBV10-3 to TRBJ2-2; no clear D gene. The CDR3 is 12 residues long. V lost 5 bases, J lost 4 bases, and 5 bases lay in between. The germline CDR1 and CDR2 sequences are ENHRY and SYGVKD. This CDR3 is CAISTLTGELFF. The CDR3 DNA sequence: TGTGCCATCAGTACTCTCACCGGGGAGCTGTTTTTT.

At least ten counts were recorded for this clonotype. This CDR3 reads CASSLRGGETQYF. The CDR3 DNA sequence: TGTGCCAGCAGCCTAAGGGGGGGAGAGACCCAGTACTTC. The chain uses TRBV11-2 and TRBJ2-5; D is perhaps TRBD2 (7 bases). The germline gives CDR1 SGHAT, CDR2 FQNNGV. This CDR3 comprises 13 residues. Trimming stripped 5 bases from V and 4 bases from J, with 11 bases between.

The rearrangement uses TRBV12-3 or TRBV12-4 and TRBJ1-3; D gene uncertain. Trimming removed 3 bases from V and 0 bases from J, with 6 bases in between. The CDR3 totals 14 residues. The CDR3 sequence is CASSFGGSGNTIYF. The CDR3 region has the DNA TGTGCCAGCAGTTTCGGTGGCTCTGGAAACACCATATATTTT.

This clonotype was picked up a small number of times. The chain carries TRBV29-1 and TRBJ2-7, with 7 nucleotides matching TRBD1. Germline V gene sequence: CDR1 SQVTM, CDR2 ANQGSEA. This CDR3 has 12 amino acids. Unmatched junction bases numbered 3, after V lost 5 bases and J lost 2 bases. CDR3 DNA sequence: TGCAGCGTTTATCAGGGGGCCTACGAGCAGTACTTC. It codes for CSVYQGAYEQYF.

The chain employs TRBV11-2 and TRBJ1-1; D may be TRBD1 (6 bases). Trimming pared 5 bases from V and 10 bases from J, leaving 23 bases between. Germline values: CDR1 SGHAT, CDR2 FQNNGV. CDR3 size: 15 residues. CDR3 nucleotides: TGTGCCAGCAGCATATTCCCGGACAGCTTTCTAGGAGCTTTCTTT. Protein sequence: CASSIFPDSFLGAFF.

The chain is built from TRBV7-2 and TRBJ2-7; D may be TRBD2 (5 bases). Trimming pared 2 bases from V and 2 bases from J, leaving 10 bases between. The CDR3 contains 14 residues. Germline V gene data show CDR1 as SGHTA and CDR2 as FQGNSA. The CDR3 reads CASSLLLEPYEQYF. The CDR3, as DNA: TGTGCCAGCAGCTTATTACTAGAGCCCTACGAGCAGTACTTC.